This T cell receptor beta chain was identified in a study of cytomegalovirus exposure and HLA in healthy donors. PCR employed 60 Vbeta and 13 Jbeta primers. Assay used: immunoSEQ multiplex PCR; TCRdb lists only in-frame clones, some missing. The sample has 120,000 to 150,000 clones, 75% to 80% seen once. The receptor comes from a male donor in good health and CMV-seronegative. The sequenced material came from PBMCs.

This CDR3 reads CASSLWDGRGFTDTQYF. Here the CDR3 DNA reads TGTGCCAGCAGTTTATGGGACGGGAGGGGATTCACAGATACGCAGTATTTT. The genes are TRBV28 and TRBJ2-3; 8 bases agree with TRBD2. This CDR3 contains 17 residues. From germline, CDR1 is MDHEN and CDR2 SYDVKM. V lost 0 bases, J lost 2 bases, and 7 bases stayed unmatched.